This T cell receptor (beta chain) emerged from a study of blood T cell repertoires in COVID-19. About the study: Collection of acute and convalescent COVID-19 samples took place in the United States, Italy and Spain. Sources were T cells, B-cell-depleted T cells, or PBMCs; the material itself was cDNA or gDNA.

In the source study's methods: For nucleated cells, counts were estimated from reference gene primer amplification. TCRdb keeps only in-frame clones here, not all; method: immunoSEQ multiplex PCR. That table supplies the V and J calls and clone size; D and trimming were determined from the DNA. The table shows about 200,000 clones, with about 86% occurring only once. The CDR3 covers 14 residues. With V trimmed by 7 bases and J by 6 bases, 5 bases remained unmatched. Germline V gene data show CDR1 as MGHDK and CDR2 as SYGVNS. The source is a woman in her seventies with acute or convalescent COVID-19. The V gene is TRBV25-1, the J gene TRBJ2-3; TRBD2 matches 12 bases. The sample was peripheral blood. The CDR3 is CASISSGGADTQYF. For the CDR3, the DNA is TGTGCCAGCATTTCTAGCGGGGGGGCCGATACGCAGTATTTT.